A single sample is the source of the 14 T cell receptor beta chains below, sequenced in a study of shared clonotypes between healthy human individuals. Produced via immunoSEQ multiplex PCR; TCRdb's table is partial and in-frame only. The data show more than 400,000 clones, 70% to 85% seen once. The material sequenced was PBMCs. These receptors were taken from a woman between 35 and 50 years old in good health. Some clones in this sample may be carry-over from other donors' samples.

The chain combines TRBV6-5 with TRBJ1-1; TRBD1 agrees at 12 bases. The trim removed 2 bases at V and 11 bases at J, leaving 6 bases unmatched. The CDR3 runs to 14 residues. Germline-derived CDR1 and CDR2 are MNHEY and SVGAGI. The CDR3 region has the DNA TGTGCCAGCAGTTACATGGGACAGGGGGCGCCTGCTTTCTTT. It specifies CASSYMGQGAPAFF.

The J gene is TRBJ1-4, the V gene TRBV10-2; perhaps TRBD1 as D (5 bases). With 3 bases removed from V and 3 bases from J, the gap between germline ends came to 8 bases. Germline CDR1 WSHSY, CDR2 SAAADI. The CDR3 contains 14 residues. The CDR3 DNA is TGCGCCAGCAGTGATGACAGATCTAATGAAAAACTGTTTTTT. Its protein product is CASSDDRSNEKLFF.

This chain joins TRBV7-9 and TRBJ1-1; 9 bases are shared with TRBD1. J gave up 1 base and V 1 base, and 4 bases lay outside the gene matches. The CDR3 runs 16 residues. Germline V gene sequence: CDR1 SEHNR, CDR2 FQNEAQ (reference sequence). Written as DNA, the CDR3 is TGTGCCAGCAGCTTAGGAGGGACAGGGACGAACACTGAAGCTTTCTTT. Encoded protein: CASSLGGTGTNTEAFF.

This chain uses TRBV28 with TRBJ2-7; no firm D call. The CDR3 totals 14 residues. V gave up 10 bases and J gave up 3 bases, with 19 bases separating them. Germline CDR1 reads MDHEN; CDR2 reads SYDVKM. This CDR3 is CATQRRAPSYEQYF. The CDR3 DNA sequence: TGTGCCACCCAACGCCGGGCCCCGAGCTACGAGCAGTACTTC.

This CDR3 reads CASSTNRDQPQHF. The CDR3 DNA sequence: TGTGCCAGCAGCACAAACAGAGATCAGCCCCAGCATTTT. The rearrangement uses TRBV7-3 and TRBJ1-5; no reliable D call. The CDR3 is made up of 13 amino acids. Germline CDR1 reads SGHTA; CDR2 reads FQGTGA. Trimming stripped 5 bases from V and 5 bases from J, with 10 bases between. The full variable domain, with the rest looked up from reference TRBV7-3 and TRBJ1-5, is GAGVSQTPSNKVTEKGKYVELRCDPISGHTALYWYRQSLGQGPEFLIYFQGTGAADDSGLPNDRFFAVRPEGSVSTLKIQRTERGDSAVYLCASSTNRDQPQHFGDGTRLSIL.

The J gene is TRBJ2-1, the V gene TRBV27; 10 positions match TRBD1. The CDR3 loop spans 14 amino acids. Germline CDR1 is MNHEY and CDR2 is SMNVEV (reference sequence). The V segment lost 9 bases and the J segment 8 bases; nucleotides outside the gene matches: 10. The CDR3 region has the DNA TGTGCCAGTCCTCCGGGACAGGGGACCTATGAGCAGTTCTTC. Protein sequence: CASPPGQGTYEQFF.

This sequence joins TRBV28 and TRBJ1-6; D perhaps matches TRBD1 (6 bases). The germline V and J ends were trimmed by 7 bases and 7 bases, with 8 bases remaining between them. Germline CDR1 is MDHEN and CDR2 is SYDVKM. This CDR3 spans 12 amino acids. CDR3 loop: CASIGGNSPLHF. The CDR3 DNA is TGTGCCAGCATAGGGGGGAATTCACCCCTCCACTTT.

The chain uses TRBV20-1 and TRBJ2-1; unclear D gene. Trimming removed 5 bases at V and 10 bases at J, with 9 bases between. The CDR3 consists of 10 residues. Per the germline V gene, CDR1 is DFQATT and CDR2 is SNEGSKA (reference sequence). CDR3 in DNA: TGCAGTGCTGTCTCTGTAGAGCAGTTCTTC. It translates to CSAVSVEQFF.

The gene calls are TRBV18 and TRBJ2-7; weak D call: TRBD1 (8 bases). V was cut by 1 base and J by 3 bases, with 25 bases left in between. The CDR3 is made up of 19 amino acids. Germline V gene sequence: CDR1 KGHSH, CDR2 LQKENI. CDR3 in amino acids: CASSPLPISGQGGFYEQYF. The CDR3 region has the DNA TGTGCCAGCTCACCACTTCCGATAAGCGGACAGGGAGGGTTCTACGAGCAGTACTTC.

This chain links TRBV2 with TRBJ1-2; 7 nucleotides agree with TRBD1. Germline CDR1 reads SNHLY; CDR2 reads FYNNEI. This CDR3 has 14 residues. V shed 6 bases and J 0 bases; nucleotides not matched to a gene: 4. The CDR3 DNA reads TGTGCCAGCAGCGTAGGACAGGCTAACTATGGCTACACCTTC. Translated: CASSVGQANYGYTF.

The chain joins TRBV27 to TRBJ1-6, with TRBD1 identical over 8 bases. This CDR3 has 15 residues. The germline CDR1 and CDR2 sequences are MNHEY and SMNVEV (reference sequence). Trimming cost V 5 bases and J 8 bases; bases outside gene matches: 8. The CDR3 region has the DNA TGTGCCAGCAGTAACACCGGGACAGGTTATTCACCCCTCCACTTT. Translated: CASSNTGTGYSPLHF.

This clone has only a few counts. The CDR3 protein is CASSDLGLAFF. As DNA, the CDR3 is TGTGCCAGCAGTGATTTGGGGCTAGCTTTCTTT. The V and J genes are TRBV6-1 and TRBJ1-1; maybe TRBD1 (5 bases). V was trimmed by 3 bases and J by 10 bases, leaving 9 bases between them. Germline lookup yields CDR1 MNHNS and CDR2 SASEGT. The CDR3 runs to 11 residues.

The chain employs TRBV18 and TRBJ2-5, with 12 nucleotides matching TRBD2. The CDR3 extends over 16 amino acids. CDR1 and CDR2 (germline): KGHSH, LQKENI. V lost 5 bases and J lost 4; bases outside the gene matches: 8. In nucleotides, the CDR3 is TGTGCCAGCTCATTCAGACTAGCGGGAGAGGGAGAGACCCAGTACTTC. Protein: CASSFRLAGEGETQYF.

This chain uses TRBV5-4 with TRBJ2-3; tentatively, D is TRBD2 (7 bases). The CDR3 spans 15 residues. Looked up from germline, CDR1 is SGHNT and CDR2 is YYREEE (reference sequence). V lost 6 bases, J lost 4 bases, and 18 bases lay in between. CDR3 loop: CASKPGGGSSDTQYF. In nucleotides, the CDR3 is TGTGCCAGCAAACCGGGGGGCGGGAGCTCAGATACGCAGTATTTT.